This T cell receptor beta chain was profiled in a study of blood T cells in healthy people across ages. The ends were cut back, 7 bases at V and 7 bases at J, with 19 bases in the middle. The CDR3 is made up of 14 amino acids. Germline CDR1 and CDR2: MNHEY and SVGAGI. Next came a second PCR, run for about 6 to 12 cycles, which used a sample-barcoded 5' primer along with a J-beta primer mix. CDR3-containing paired-end reads numbered at least 2.5 million in each sample. One entry per CDR3 protein, called by TCRdb with MiXCR from the 5' RACE reads. The table has under 1 million distinct CDR3 sequences, around 45% seen once. This clonotype has a handful of counts.

The specimen was blood. This TCR derives from a man aged 55-75 years in good health. J is TRBJ1-1 and V is TRBV6-5; perhaps TRBD1 as D (6 bases). The CDR3 sequence: CASILRRGAIEAFF. CDR3 bases: TGTGCCAGCATCTTACGACGGGGGGCGATTGAAGCTTTCTTT.